One sample yielded the 16 T cell receptor beta chains listed below, sequenced in a study of blood T cell repertoires in COVID-19. Sequenced by immunoSEQ multiplex PCR; TCRdb stores in-frame clones only, minus some. The table has hundreds of thousands of clones, nearly 90% seen once. The specimen was PBMCs or T cells enriched from blood (not recorded which). These receptors originate from a woman between 35 and 50 years old with acute COVID-19.

The chain combines TRBV6-1 with TRBJ1-4; no clear D gene. The CDR3 is 14 amino acids. CDR1 and CDR2 (germline): MNHNS, SASEGT. Trimming shortened V by 3 bases and J by 4 bases, and 9 bases separated the two germline ends. DNA of the CDR3: TGTGCCAGCAGTGAGAACAGATATAATGAAAAACTGTTTTTT. Its translation: CASSENRYNEKLFF.

The chain combines TRBV9 with TRBJ2-5; D possibly corresponds to TRBD1 (5 bases). CDR3 size: 12 residues. Germline CDR1 and CDR2: SGDLS and YYNGEE. Deletions cut 6 bases from V and 2 bases from J, with 8 bases between. CDR3 sequence: CASKGLQETQYF. CDR3 nucleotides: TGTGCCAGCAAGGGGCTACAAGAGACCCAGTACTTC.

The chain couples TRBV7-2 to TRBJ2-5; possibly TRBD2 for D (7 bases). Germline assignment: CDR1 SGHTA and CDR2 FQGNSA. This CDR3 is 16 amino acids long. The V end lost 4 bases, the J end lost 5 bases, and 20 bases lay between the germline ends. This CDR3 is CASSYGPPGGRETQYF. The CDR3 DNA sequence: TGTGCCAGCAGCTATGGGCCCCCGGGGGGCAGGGAGACCCAGTACTTC.

The V and J genes are TRBV5-1 and TRBJ2-1; 8 bases line up with TRBD1. The CDR3 has 15 residues. Germline loops: CDR1 SGHRS, CDR2 YFSETQ. V gave up 5 bases and J gave up 0 bases; unmatched junction bases: 4. CDR3 region: CASRFDRGSYNEQFF. The CDR3 DNA reads as TGCGCCAGCAGATTTGACAGGGGCTCCTACAATGAGCAGTTCTTC. Full variable domain (remainder filled in from reference TRBV5-1 and TRBJ2-1): KAGVTQTPRYLIKTRGQQVTLSCSPISGHRSVSWYQQTPGQGLQFLFEYFSETQRNKGNFPGRFSGRQFSNSRSEMNVSTLELGDSALYLCASRFDRGSYNEQFFGPGTRLTVL.

The J gene is TRBJ1-4, the V gene TRBV7-8, with D perhaps TRBD1 (6 bases). The CDR3 consists of 16 residues. Germline V gives CDR1 SGHVS, CDR2 FQNEAQ. V was trimmed by 0 bases and J by 5 bases, leaving 13 bases between them. The CDR3 loop is CASSLAPTGRNEKLFF. CDR3 DNA sequence: TGTGCCAGCAGCTTAGCGCCCACAGGGCGGAATGAAAAACTGTTTTTT.

This chain connects TRBV2 to TRBJ2-1; 9 bases align to TRBD1. V trimming: 7 bases; J trimming: 0 bases; junction bases outside the gene matches: 7. This CDR3 contains 16 residues. Germline V gene data show CDR1 as SNHLY and CDR2 as FYNNEI. CDR3 sequence: CASKPGQGSSYNEQFF. CDR3 bases: TGTGCCAGCAAGCCGGGACAGGGTAGCTCCTACAATGAGCAGTTCTTC. The full variable domain, with the rest looked up from reference TRBV2 and TRBJ2-1, is EPEVTQTPSHQVTQMGQEVILRCVPISNHLYFYWYRQILGQKVEFLVSFYNNEISEKSEIFDDQFSVERPDGSNFTLKIRSTKLEDSAMYFCASKPGQGSSYNEQFFGPGTRLTVL.

The chain uses TRBV19 and TRBJ1-4, with 7 bases that match TRBD1. With V trimmed by 6 bases and J by 13 bases, 5 bases remained unmatched. The CDR3 consists of 11 residues. Germline values: CDR1 LNHDA, CDR2 SQIVND (reference sequence). The CDR3 sequence: CASRERDRLFF. The CDR3 coding sequence is TGTGCCAGTAGGGAACGGGACAGACTGTTTTTT.

CDR3 loop: CASSQGNRGEETQYF. The CDR3 DNA reads TGCGCCAGCAGCCAAGGTAACAGGGGAGAAGAGACCCAGTACTTC. V is TRBV4-1 and J is TRBJ2-5; 7 bases agree with TRBD1. V lost 1 base and J lost 3; bases outside the gene matches: 5. Per the germline V gene, CDR1 is MGHRA and CDR2 is YSYEKL. The CDR3 is 15 residues long.

The chain uses TRBV4-2 and TRBJ2-1, with 11 nucleotides matching TRBD2. The CDR3 sequence is 15 residues long. Per germline, CDR1 LGHNA and CDR2 YNFKEQ. V shed 5 bases and J 3 bases; nucleotides not matched to a gene: 3. The CDR3 nucleotides are TGTGCCAGCAGCGCCCTAGCGGGGGGCTACAATGAGCAGTTCTTC. Encoded protein: CASSALAGGYNEQFF.

This clone was counted a few times. The J gene is TRBJ1-2, the V gene TRBV9, with 7 bases identical to TRBD1. The CDR3 loop spans 15 amino acids. Per germline, CDR1 SGDLS and CDR2 YYNGEE. J was trimmed by 4 bases and V by 4 bases; bases with no gene match: 10. The CDR3 loop is CASSNFDRVGYGYTF. CDR3 DNA sequence: TGTGCCAGCAGCAATTTCGACAGGGTGGGCTATGGCTACACCTTC.

The chain combines TRBV7-9 with TRBJ2-3; tentative D call: TRBD1 (6 bases). The germline CDR1 and CDR2 sequences are SEHNR and FQNEAQ (reference sequence). CDR3 length: 19 amino acids. V was trimmed by 5 bases and J by 5 bases, leaving 29 bases between them. The CDR3 spells CASSPGTNRISGWGDTQYF. The DNA of the CDR3 is TGTGCCAGCAGCCCCGGGACAAATCGGATATCGGGGTGGGGAGATACGCAGTATTTT.

The V call is TRBV19, the J call TRBJ2-2; 11 bases agree with TRBD2. The CDR3 is made up of 16 amino acids. Germline CDR1 reads LNHDA; CDR2 reads SQIVND (reference sequence). Trimming removed 4 bases from V and 4 bases from J; junction bases left unmatched: 5. CDR3 sequence (DNA): TGTGCCAGTAGTACTAGCGGGGGGACTGTCACCGGGGAGCTGTTTTTT. It specifies CASSTSGGTVTGELFF.

V usage is TRBV6-2 or TRBV6-3 and J usage is TRBJ2-5, with D hard to call. From germline, CDR1 is MNHEY and CDR2 SVGEGT. The CDR3 is 11 residues long. Trimming took 4 bases from V and 4 from J, leaving 4 bases between them. The CDR3 bases are TGTGCCAGCAGTTCGAGAGAGACCCAGTACTTC. This codes for CASSSRETQYF.

The chain joins TRBV6-1 to TRBJ2-3, with 9 nucleotides matching TRBD2. Trimming at V came to 0 bases and at J to 0 bases, leaving 7 bases not matched to a gene. The CDR3 totals 18 residues. Germline V lookup: CDR1 MNHNS, CDR2 SASEGT. CDR3 sequence (DNA): TGTGCCAGCAGTGAAGCGTTGGCTAGCGGGGCGAGCACAGATACGCAGTATTTT. Its protein product is CASSEALASGASTDTQYF.

This clone was picked up a small number of times. This rearrangement joins TRBV30 to TRBJ1-1; TRBD1 matches at 11 bases. Trimming cost V 6 bases and J 6 bases; bases outside gene matches: 9. The CDR3 runs 14 residues. Germline V gene sequence: CDR1 GTSNPN, CDR2 SVGIG (reference sequence). CDR3: CACRKDRGHAEAFF. The CDR3 coding sequence is TGTGCCTGTCGGAAGGACAGGGGGCATGCTGAAGCTTTCTTT.

This clone showed up just once. The V call is TRBV24-1, the J call TRBJ2-3; tentative D call: TRBD2 (5 bases). Trimming took 2 bases from V and 3 from J, leaving 8 bases between them. The CDR3 totals 14 residues. The germline CDR1 and CDR2 sequences are KGHDR and SFDVKD. The CDR3 coding sequence is TGTGCCACCAGTGATTGGACTCAAACAGATACGCAGTATTTT. Its protein product is CATSDWTQTDTQYF.